These T cell receptor beta chains were read from a single sample in a study of identical twins. Each CDR3 protein is one row after TCRdb ran MiXCR on the 5' RACE reads. Among 200,000 or so distinct CDR3 sequences listed, 7.5% were seen once. The same data also went into a second study, on yellow fever vaccine responses in identical twins.

The sequencing input was memory (CD45RO+) T cells sorted from blood. The source is a young woman in good health. The CDR3 runs from the conserved cysteine through the conserved F or W. Fields, in order: clone size, J gene, V gene, CDR3 protein. Expanded clones get a size class; other rows say once, few or many, or leave the size out.

size: few; J: TRBJ2-2; V: TRBV7-3; CDR3: CASSPIGATGELFF
size: few; J: TRBJ2-2; V: TRBV7-2; CDR3: CASSLKLSGELFF
size: .; J: TRBJ2-7; V: TRBV3-1; CDR3: CASSQAVGYYEQYF
size: many; J: TRBJ2-7; V: TRBV20-1; CDR3: CSASYGQGATYEQYF
size: .; J: TRBJ1-2; V: TRBV3-1; CDR3: CASSQPLQLGLYGYTF
size: .; J: TRBJ2-7; V: TRBV20-1; CDR3: CSAAGQGFSYEQYF
size: many; J: TRBJ2-3; V: TRBV15; CDR3: CATSRALGTSTDTQYF
size: .; J: TRBJ2-1; V: TRBV27; CDR3: CASTKNYPGLAGGASYNEQFF
size: .; J: TRBJ2-5; V: TRBV7-9; CDR3: CASSLAGQGTQYF
size: few; J: TRBJ1-1; V: TRBV5-4; CDR3: CASSPGGPTGNTEAFF
size: many; J: TRBJ2-3; V: TRBV11-2; CDR3: CASSLVKQPTDTQYF
size: few; J: TRBJ1-5; V: TRBV3-1; CDR3: CASVRGLSNQPQHF
size: .; J: TRBJ2-7; V: TRBV20-1; CDR3: CSANRLAGGSYEQYF
size: .; J: TRBJ2-7; V: TRBV18; CDR3: CASSPPGTVPEQYF
size: few; J: TRBJ2-1; V: TRBV6-5; CDR3: CASSYSFGGNEQFF
size: many; J: TRBJ2-5; V: TRBV14; CDR3: CASSQDRGFGQETQYF
size: few; J: TRBJ2-2; V: TRBV12-3/TRBV12-4; CDR3: CASSHNRRGTGELFF
size: many; J: TRBJ1-5; V: TRBV11-2; CDR3: CASSFGAGGRYSNQPQHF
size: .; J: TRBJ2-7; V: TRBV20-1; CDR3: CSASPTTGLVYEQYF
size: .; J: TRBJ1-1; V: TRBV7-9; CDR3: CASSLGAGVNTEAFF
size: many; J: TRBJ2-3; V: TRBV7-3; CDR3: CASSFDPSTDTQYF
size: few; J: TRBJ2-2; V: TRBV11-2; CDR3: CASSLVRQNTGELFF
size: few; J: TRBJ2-2; V: TRBV13; CDR3: CASSLEVSNTGELFF
size: few; J: TRBJ2-1; V: TRBV20-1; CDR3: CSASPTSSYNEQFF
size: many; J: TRBJ2-7; V: TRBV27; CDR3: CASSLLDSSKTYEQYF
size: .; J: TRBJ2-1; V: TRBV11-1; CDR3: CASSLVLVDEQFF